This T cell receptor (beta chain) appears in the sequencing data of a study of blood T cell repertoires in COVID-19. Whole-study context: Samples came from the United States, Italy and Spain, spanning acute and convalescent COVID-19.

Methods used by the authors: Counts of nucleated cells, estimated from reference gene primer amplification, were obtained. Some clones are missing from TCRdb's copy, which holds only in-frame ones; the method was immunoSEQ multiplex PCR. V and J calls and clone size are those listed in that table; D and trimming were worked out from the DNA. This table holds approximately 170,000 clones, around 83% found once. This CDR3 has 15 amino acids. Deletions cut 2 bases from V and 1 base from J, with 8 bases between. Germline V CDR1 and CDR2: ENHRY, SYGVKD. The receptor was isolated from a woman in her 70s who had recovered from COVID-19. The chain carries TRBV10-3 and TRBJ2-2; D unresolved. Source material: peripheral blood. The CDR3 here is CAISEGRQNTGELFF. CDR3 nucleotide sequence: TGTGCCATCAGTGAGGGCAGGCAGAACACCGGGGAGCTGTTTTTT.